Following are 28 T cell receptor beta chains from one sample sequenced in a study of cytomegalovirus exposure and HLA in healthy donors. Both 60 Vbeta primers and 13 Jbeta primers went into the PCR. Data came from immunoSEQ multiplex PCR; TCRdb stores just in-frame clones and leaves some out. The table lists 75,000 to 90,000 clones, around 78% of them singletons. Sequenced sample: PBMCs. The receptors here all came from a male donor in good health and CMV-seropositive.

The V and J genes are TRBV5-1 and TRBJ1-2, with D perhaps matching TRBD1 (5 bases). V was pared by 4 bases and J by 7 bases, with 11 bases between. Germline-derived CDR1 and CDR2 are SGHRS and YFSETQ. The CDR3 is 12 amino acids. For the CDR3, the DNA is TGCGCCAGCAGCCCCCAGGGTTGTGGCTACACCTTC. This sequence encodes CASSPQGCGYTF.

V and J are TRBV18 and TRBJ2-7, with 7 bases identical to TRBD1. CDR3 size: 14 residues. The V gene's germline CDR1 is KGHSH and CDR2 LQKENI. Trimming took 2 bases from V and 4 from J; bases not matched to a gene: 5. Written as DNA, the CDR3 is TGTGCCAGCTCACCAGCCGGGACAGAATACGAGCAGTACTTC. It specifies CASSPAGTEYEQYF.

The V gene is TRBV5-6, the J gene TRBJ2-2; D is uncertain. Germline CDR1 reads SGHDT; CDR2 reads YYEEEE. The CDR3 has 17 amino acids. V lost 4 bases and J 1 base, leaving 17 bases between the germline ends. The CDR3 DNA follows: TGTGCCAGCAGCGCTCTCTCAGTCGTTTGGAACACCGGGGAGCTGTTTTTT. Translating gives CASSALSVVWNTGELFF.

This clone has a single count. The chain carries TRBV5-4 and TRBJ2-7; 11 bases align to TRBD1. The CDR3 spans 15 residues. Germline assignment: CDR1 SGHNT and CDR2 YYREEE (reference sequence). V was pared by 4 bases and J by 2 bases, with 5 bases of the junction left unmatched. This CDR3 reads CASSPGTGGPYEQYF. CDR3 bases: TGTGCCAGCAGCCCAGGGACAGGGGGTCCCTACGAGCAGTACTTC.

Only one count was recorded for this clone. This chain links TRBV7-3 with TRBJ1-2, with a weak D call TRBD1 (6 bases). V dropped 5 bases and J dropped 7 bases, with 14 bases sitting between them. Germline assignment: CDR1 SGHTA and CDR2 FQGTGA. The CDR3 loop spans 13 amino acids. As DNA, the CDR3 is TGTGCCAGCAGCAAAGGGGGTAGTGGTGGCTACACCTTC. The encoded protein is CASSKGGSGGYTF.

The rearrangement links TRBV10-3 to TRBJ2-5, with 11 nucleotides matching TRBD2. With 8 bases clipped from V and 2 bases from J, the junction kept 4 bases outside the gene matches. Germline CDR1 and CDR2: ENHRY and SYGVKD. CDR3 length equals 14 residues. The CDR3 loop is CAISASGGQETQYF. The DNA for the CDR3 is TGTGCCATCTCGGCTAGCGGGGGGCAAGAGACCCAGTACTTC.

A few counts support this clone. The V call is TRBV4-1, the J call TRBJ2-7, with D uncertain. Germline V lookup: CDR1 MGHRA, CDR2 YSYEKL. The CDR3 has 13 amino acids. Trimming cost V 5 bases and J 0 bases, with 8 bases left between them. For the CDR3, the DNA is TGCGCCAGCAGCAGCGTCCTCTCCTACGAGCAGTACTTC. Translated: CASSSVLSYEQYF.

On this clone: An end of the junction differs from the germline gene, which may be a read error. The V call is TRBV7-7, the J call TRBJ2-7; D possibly corresponds to TRBD2 (5 bases). Germline CDR1 SSHAT, CDR2 FNYEAQ (reference sequence). This CDR3 has 13 amino acids. The CDR3 DNA reads TGTGCTAGCAGCTTAGCGCCCGGCTACGAGCAGTACTTC. Amino acid sequence: CASSLAPGYEQYF.

V gene TRBV7-9 combines with J gene TRBJ2-1; TRBD2 might be the D (5 bases). Germline V gene data show CDR1 as SEHNR and CDR2 as FQNEAQ (reference sequence). V was trimmed by 2 bases and J by 4 bases, leaving 12 bases between them. The CDR3 contains 15 residues. CDR3 bases: TGTGCCAGCAGCTTAAGCGGAAAAATGTACAATGAGCAGTTCTTC. It yields the protein CASSLSGKMYNEQFF.

The rearrangement links TRBV27 to TRBJ2-7; possible D gene TRBD1, 5 bases. CDR3 length: 13 residues. Germline V gives CDR1 MNHEY, CDR2 SMNVEV (reference sequence). The V end lost 5 bases, the J end lost 1 base, and 9 bases lay between the germline ends. This CDR3 reads CASSLGHSYEQYF. CDR3 DNA: TGTGCCAGCAGTCTCGGACATTCCTACGAGCAGTACTTC.

CDR3 nucleotides: TGCGCCAGCAGCTCCCGACAGGGCGGCTCTGGAAACACCATATATTTT. Protein product: CASSSRQGGSGNTIYF. J is TRBJ1-3 and V is TRBV5-1; 7 nucleotides match TRBD1. The trim removed 3 bases at V and 0 bases at J, leaving 6 bases unmatched. Germline CDR1 reads SGHRS; CDR2 reads YFSETQ. The CDR3 is 16 amino acids. The variable domain in full, with the rest retrieved from reference TRBV5-1 and TRBJ1-3, is KAGVTQTPRYLIKTRGQQVTLSCSPISGHRSVSWYQQTPGQGLQFLFEYFSETQRNKGNFPGRFSGRQFSNSRSEMNVSTLELGDSALYLCASSSRQGGSGNTIYFGEGSWLTVV.

This chain links TRBV29-1 with TRBJ2-5; 12 positions agree with TRBD2. Germline CDR1 is SQVTM and CDR2 is ANQGSEA. The CDR3 totals 12 residues. The V gene end was trimmed by 5 bases and the J gene end by 8 bases; junction bases not matched to a gene: 3. The CDR3 region has the DNA TGCAGCGTTCCGGGACTAGCGGGTACCCAGTACTTC. Translation: CSVPGLAGTQYF.

The genes are TRBV2 and TRBJ1-2; TRBD1 agrees at 7 bases. The germline V gene has CDR1 SNHLY and CDR2 FYNNEI. With V trimmed by 7 bases and J by 9 bases, 8 bases remained unmatched. The CDR3 totals 12 residues. CDR3 sequence (DNA): TGTGCCAGCACTTTGGACAGGACGCGCTACACCTTC. Protein product: CASTLDRTRYTF.

The CDR3 DNA follows: TGTGCCAGCAGCTCACTCGGGACTAGCTCCGAGCAGTACTTC. The encoded protein is CASSSLGTSSEQYF. This chain links TRBV5-8 with TRBJ2-7; 9 positions agree with TRBD2. V gave up 3 bases and J gave up 6 bases; unmatched junction bases: 7. Germline V lookup: CDR1 SGHTS, CDR2 YDEGEE. The CDR3 spans 14 residues.

CDR3 loop: CASSLLSVFGGANTEAFF. The CDR3 DNA follows: TGTGCCAGCAGCTTGCTTAGTGTCTTTGGGGGGGCGAACACTGAAGCTTTCTTT. The J gene is TRBJ1-1, the V gene TRBV5-5; the D gene is possibly TRBD1 (6 bases). Trimming removed 1 base from V and 1 base from J, with 20 bases in between. CDR1 and CDR2 (germline): SGHKS, YYEKEE (reference sequence). The CDR3 has 18 amino acids.

The chain recombines TRBV9 with TRBJ2-2; no reliable D call. CDR1 is SGDLS and CDR2 is YYNGEE in the germline V gene. The CDR3 runs to 15 residues. V was clipped by 0 bases and J by 0 bases, with 6 bases between them. The CDR3 nucleotides read TGTGCCAGCAGCGTAGGGGCTTCGAACACCGGGGAGCTGTTTTTT. Protein sequence: CASSVGASNTGELFF.

The chain is built from TRBV6-6 and TRBJ2-1, with 8 bases identical to TRBD2. This CDR3 comprises 15 residues. V trimming: 5 bases; J trimming: 7 bases; junction bases outside the gene matches: 10. Per germline, CDR1 MNHNY and CDR2 SVGAGI (reference sequence). CDR3 loop: CASSQPGLGSNEQFF. DNA for the CDR3: TGTGCCAGCAGTCAACCGGGACTAGGGAGTAATGAGCAGTTCTTC.

The chain combines TRBV19 with TRBJ1-1; a possible D gene is TRBD1 (5 bases). Trimming removed 4 bases from V and 0 bases from J, with 9 bases in between. Germline-derived CDR1 and CDR2 are LNHDA and SQIVND (reference sequence). The CDR3 runs 14 residues. Here the CDR3 reads CASSKGRVNTEAFF. CDR3 DNA: TGTGCCAGTAGTAAAGGCAGGGTGAACACTGAAGCTTTCTTT. The variable domain in full, with the rest retrieved from reference TRBV19 and TRBJ1-1, is DGGITQSPKYLFRKEGQNVTLSCEQNLNHDAMYWYRQDPGQGLRLIYYSQIVNDFQKGDIAEGYSVSREKKESFPLTVTSAQKNPTAFYLCASSKGRVNTEAFFGQGTRLTVV.

V gene TRBV2 combines with J gene TRBJ1-1, with no clear D. Germline loops: CDR1 SNHLY, CDR2 FYNNEI. CDR3 length: 11 amino acids. The V gene lost 5 bases and the J gene lost 8 bases, with 9 bases spanning the gap. Written as DNA, the CDR3 is TGTGCCAGCAGTCCTTTCCTGGAAGCTTTCTTT. Translation: CASSPFLEAFF.

J is TRBJ2-7 and V is TRBV5-1; 11 bases map to TRBD1. CDR3 length equals 14 residues. V lost 0 bases and J lost 6; bases outside the gene matches: 2. Germline assignment: CDR1 SGHRS and CDR2 YFSETQ. The CDR3 is CASSLAGQGVEQYF. As DNA, the CDR3 is TGCGCCAGCAGCTTGGCGGGACAGGGGGTCGAGCAGTACTTC.

V usage is TRBV6-5 and J usage is TRBJ2-7, with D possibly being TRBD2 (6 bases). Germline CDR1 reads MNHEY; CDR2 reads SVGAGI. The length of the CDR3 is 14 residues. The V gene lost 6 bases and the J gene lost 1 base, with 13 bases spanning the gap. In DNA, the CDR3 is TGTGCCAGCAGCCCCTCGACTAGTTCCTACGAGCAGTACTTC. It encodes CASSPSTSSYEQYF.

This chain links TRBV6-6 with TRBJ2-3; 7 nucleotides match TRBD1. The germline V gene has CDR1 MNHNY and CDR2 SVGAGI (reference sequence). Trimming took 6 bases from V and 1 from J; bases not matched to a gene: 1. The CDR3 covers 13 residues. CDR3 coding DNA: TGTGCCAGCAGGGGGACAGGCACAGATACGCAGTATTTT. Its protein is CASRGTGTDTQYF.

This clone occurred a few times. The chain recombines TRBV4-2 with TRBJ2-2; the match to TRBD2 covers 8 bases. The V segment lost 4 bases and the J segment 6 bases; nucleotides outside the gene matches: 7. The CDR3 has 15 amino acids. From germline, CDR1 is LGHNA and CDR2 YNFKEQ. The CDR3, as DNA: TGTGCCAGCAGCCGAGGACTAGCCCCTCCCGGGGAGCTGTTTTTT. Translated, it gives CASSRGLAPPGELFF.

The chain couples TRBV6-1 to TRBJ2-5; 7 bases are shared with TRBD2. J lost 2 bases, V lost 0 bases, and 9 bases had no gene match. The CDR3 spans 17 residues. The germline V gene encodes CDR1 MNHNS and CDR2 SASEGT. The CDR3 loop reads CASSEAGRGPVQETQYF. CDR3 sequence (DNA): TGTGCCAGCAGTGAAGCGGGGAGGGGTCCGGTGCAAGAGACCCAGTACTTC.

The V and J genes are TRBV11-2 and TRBJ1-3; D is unclear. Between the trimmed V and J ends, which lost 4 bases and 0 bases, there was a span of 10 bases. The CDR3 totals 15 residues. CDR1 is SGHAT, CDR2 FQNNGV, per germline. CDR3 loop: CASSSTQSSGNTIYF. The CDR3, as DNA: TGTGCCAGCAGCTCGACACAGAGCTCTGGAAACACCATATATTTT.

This chain connects TRBV7-2 to TRBJ1-4, with 7 bases lining up with TRBD1. Germline V lookup: CDR1 SGHTA, CDR2 FQGNSA. The J segment lost 2 bases and the V segment lost 2 bases, leaving 5 bases of the junction unmatched. CDR3 length: 16 amino acids. CDR3 residues: CASSLTGELTNEKLFF. The CDR3 bases are TGTGCCAGCAGCTTAACAGGGGAATTGACTAATGAAAAACTGTTTTTT.

In regard to this clone: Additional DNA sequences in this sample encode the identical CDR3. DNA for the CDR3: TGTGCCAGCAGCTTAGCTAGCGGGAGAAACACCGGGGAGCTGTTTTTT. The encoded protein is CASSLASGRNTGELFF. This chain joins TRBV7-6 and TRBJ2-2; 9 positions agree with TRBD2. The CDR3 is made up of 16 amino acids. The germline V gene has CDR1 SGHVS and CDR2 FNYEAQ. The V segment lost 0 bases and the J segment 2 bases; nucleotides outside the gene matches: 1.

This clone was seen a handful of times. The J gene is TRBJ1-5, the V gene TRBV5-6; D is undetermined. The V gene's germline CDR1 is SGHDT and CDR2 YYEEEE. V dropped 4 bases and J dropped 0 bases, with 8 bases sitting between them. This CDR3 comprises 14 residues. CDR3 region: CASSLRISNQPQHF. CDR3 nucleotides: TGTGCCAGCAGCCTCAGGATTAGCAATCAGCCCCAGCATTTT.